Detailed here is one T cell receptor (beta chain). Germline V gives CDR1 SEHNR, CDR2 FQNEAQ (reference sequence). The ends were cut back, 4 bases at V and 9 bases at J, with 9 bases in the middle. The CDR3 runs 11 residues. The time point was: pre-sensitization, week 0. The treatment here: therapeutic diphenylcyclopropenone sensitization with weekly scalp DPC. This sample was taken from a study of human T cells and chemical hapten exposure. About the research overall: Investigators sensitized about 2 cm by about 2 cm of upper inner arm skin with 2% DPC.

TCRdb redid the calling of the RACE reads with MiXCR, one entry per CDR3 protein. This repertoire shows roughly 120,000 distinct CDR3 sequences, roughly 14% found once; its top ten account for about 3%. The V gene is TRBV7-9, the J gene TRBJ1-2; no reliable D call. Sample: whole blood, taken in connection with sensitization to the hapten diphenylcyclopropenone (DPC). This TCR came from a woman aged 18-29 years with alopecia areata. Some clones in this sample may be carry-over from other donors' samples. In nucleotides, the CDR3 is TGTGCCAGCAGCTCGGATACGAGCTACACCTTC. This codes for CASSSDTSYTF.